This T cell receptor (beta chain) is from a study of blood T cell repertoires in COVID-19. Study-level background: Whether acute or convalescent, the COVID-19 samples came from the United States, Italy and Spain. Sources were T cells, B-cell-depleted T cells, or PBMCs; the material itself was cDNA or gDNA.

Trimming left V 0 bases short and J 10 bases short, with 13 bases between. This CDR3 is built from 14 residues. Germline V gene sequence: CDR1 GTSNPN, CDR2 SVGIG (reference sequence). Here immunoSEQ multiplex PCR was the method, and the copy in TCRdb shows in-frame clones only, minus some. The table has roughly 320,000 clones, 75% to 85% seen once; the top ten hold approximately 7.5%. Sequencing was carried out using peripheral blood. The receptor's source is a human donor in a cohort sampled during active COVID-19. This chain links TRBV30 with TRBJ1-6; possible D gene TRBD1, 6 bases. The CDR3 reads CAWSVGQPISPLHF. CDR3 sequence (DNA): TGTGCCTGGAGTGTAGGACAGCCGATCTCACCCCTCCACTTT.